Below, 14 T cell receptor beta chains from the same sample are listed, as sequenced in a study of blood T cell repertoires in COVID-19. The repertoire was sequenced with immunoSEQ multiplex PCR; TCRdb's copy has only in-frame clones and lacks some. Here the sample spans some 260,000 clones, about 81% being singletons. Sequences were obtained from PBMCs or T cells enriched from blood (not recorded which). The receptors were gathered from a man aged 25-45 years with acute COVID-19.

This chain connects TRBV11-2 to TRBJ2-5; tentative D call: TRBD1 (5 bases). The CDR3 runs to 13 residues. Germline V lookup: CDR1 SGHAT, CDR2 FQNNGV. The V gene lost 2 bases and the J gene lost 5 bases, with 9 bases spanning the gap. The CDR3 DNA follows: TGTGCCAGCAGCTTACAGGGCAGGGAGACCCAGTACTTC. Translated, it gives CASSLQGRETQYF.

This clone was detected a few times. Other DNA sequences in this sample translate to the same CDR3. The chain carries TRBV7-2 and TRBJ1-5, with 7 bases fitting TRBD1. Germline trimming cut 6 bases from V and 2 bases from J; bases unmatched to any gene: 4. CDR3 size: 14 residues. Germline assignment: CDR1 SGHTA and CDR2 FQGNSA. CDR3 in amino acids: CASSPTGGNQPQHF. CDR3 DNA sequence: TGTGCCAGCAGTCCCACAGGGGGCAATCAGCCCCAGCATTTT.

The sample holds a few counts of this clone. This chain links TRBV7-8 with TRBJ1-5, with D hard to call. V was cut by 5 bases and J by 10 bases, with 12 bases left in between. Germline loops: CDR1 SGHVS, CDR2 FQNEAQ. The length of the CDR3 is 12 residues. CDR3: CASSLGVFPQHF. CDR3 in DNA: TGTGCCAGCAGCCTCGGTGTCTTTCCCCAGCATTTT.

The chain's CDR3 is CASSLWDRADSPLHF. The CDR3 DNA reads as TGTGCCAGCAGCTTGTGGGACAGGGCTGATTCACCCCTCCACTTT. The chain links TRBV5-6 to TRBJ1-6; 9 positions agree with TRBD1. This CDR3 is built from 15 residues. The V and J ends lost 1 base and 8 bases, in that order; junction bases with no gene match: 4. Germline V gives CDR1 SGHDT, CDR2 YYEEEE. The variable domain in full, with the rest retrieved from reference TRBV5-6 and TRBJ1-6, is DAGVTQSPTHLIKTRGQQVTLRCSPKSGHDTVSWYQQALGQGPQFIFQYYEEEERQRGNFPDRFSGHQFPNYSSELNVNALLLGDSALYLCASSLWDRADSPLHFGNGTRLTVT.

This sequence joins TRBV28 and TRBJ2-6; tentative D call: TRBD1 (5 bases). The CDR3 contains 16 residues. In germline, CDR1 is MDHEN, CDR2 SYDVKM. V lost 5 bases to trimming and J lost 3 bases, with 14 bases between them. The CDR3 region is CASSPPRVLGANVLTF. In nucleotides, the CDR3 is TGTGCCAGCAGTCCACCCAGGGTGCTTGGGGCCAACGTCCTGACTTTC.

CDR3 in amino acids: CASSEQGQTLETQYF. CDR3 coding DNA: TGTGCCAGCAGTGAGCAAGGACAGACGCTAGAGACCCAGTACTTC. This chain links TRBV6-1 with TRBJ2-5, with D possibly TRBD1 on 6 matching bases. Germline loops: CDR1 MNHNS, CDR2 SASEGT. V dropped 3 bases and J dropped 4 bases, with 15 bases sitting between them. CDR3 size: 15 residues.

In this sample, this clone turned up a few times. The chain has TRBV9 and TRBJ1-1, with 8 bases aligning to TRBD1. The CDR3 length is 14 residues. CDR1 SGDLS and CDR2 YYNGEE come from the germline V gene. Trimming removed 7 bases from V and 2 bases from J; junction bases left unmatched: 7. Here the CDR3 reads CASAEQGGNTEAFF. In nucleotides, the CDR3 is TGTGCCAGCGCAGAACAGGGGGGAAACACTGAAGCTTTCTTT.

J is TRBJ2-5 and V is TRBV18; the match to TRBD1 covers 10 bases. Germline loops: CDR1 KGHSH, CDR2 LQKENI. J lost 4 bases, V lost 2 bases, and 7 bases had no gene match. The CDR3 length is 16 residues. CDR3 nucleotides: TGTGCCAGCTCACCAACTTCCGGGACAGGGGCAGAGACCCAGTACTTC. It specifies CASSPTSGTGAETQYF.

The rearrangement joins TRBV5-5 to TRBJ2-2; 9 bases match TRBD1. CDR1 and CDR2 from the germline V gene are SGHKS and YYEKEE (reference sequence). With V trimmed by 6 bases and J by 3 bases, 12 bases remained unmatched. CDR3 length: 17 residues. In DNA, the CDR3 is TGTGCCAGCACCTTAGGGGGGACAGGGCGATACACCGGGGAGCTGTTTTTT. This codes for CASTLGGTGRYTGELFF.

The chain couples TRBV4-2 to TRBJ2-7; D not resolved. This CDR3 region has 19 residues. V shed 0 bases and J shed 0 bases, with 21 bases lying between them. Germline V gene data show CDR1 as LGHNA and CDR2 as YNFKEQ. The CDR3 nucleotides read TGTGCCAGCAGCCAAGAATGTCAAGAGGCGGATCCACGCTCCTACGAGCAGTACGTC. Its protein product is CASSQECQEADPRSYEQYV.

The rearrangement uses TRBV29-1 and TRBJ1-2; D is uncertain. Trimming took 5 bases from V and 7 from J, leaving 14 bases between them. CDR3 length: 12 residues. Germline V gene sequence: CDR1 SQVTM, CDR2 ANQGSEA. CDR3 coding DNA: TGCAGCGTTAATCGCGCCTTAAGTGGCTACACCTTC. This gives the protein CSVNRALSGYTF.

This chain links TRBV24-1 with TRBJ2-3; a possible D gene is TRBD2 (6 bases). Germline-derived CDR1 and CDR2 are KGHDR and SFDVKD. The ends were cut back, 7 bases at V and 6 bases at J, with 13 bases in the middle. The CDR3 covers 13 residues. The CDR3 DNA is TGTGCCACCAGGGGGACTTCTGGGGATACGCAGTATTTT. It translates to CATRGTSGDTQYF.

V and J are TRBV27 and TRBJ1-2; 8 nucleotides align to TRBD1. V lost 3 bases and J lost 8; bases outside the gene matches: 23. This CDR3 is 19 amino acids long. Germline CDR1 is MNHEY and CDR2 is SMNVEV (reference sequence). CDR3 sequence (DNA): TGTGCCAGCAGTTTTCGGGCATGGGACCGTAGACAGGGGAGAAAGGGCTACACCTTC. Its protein is CASSFRAWDRRQGRKGYTF.

The rearrangement joins TRBV2 to TRBJ1-2; D gene unclear. The germline V and J ends were trimmed by 8 bases and 4 bases, with 17 bases remaining between them. Germline-derived CDR1 and CDR2 are SNHLY and FYNNEI. CDR3 size: 14 residues. As DNA, the CDR3 is TGTGCCAGCGGCCGCGCGGGGAATACCTATGGCTACACCTTC. It is translated as CASGRAGNTYGYTF.